Presented here are 2 T cell receptor beta chains from one specimen sequenced in a study of T cell clonotyping in hematopoietic cell transplantation. The protocol was immunoSEQ multiplex PCR, while the TCRdb copy is restricted to in-frame clones and leaves out a portion. Counted here are about 21,000 clones, about nine tenths occurring once; the ten biggest clones make up around 3.4%. Described time point: recipient sample about 28 days before transplant, after cytoreduction. Specimen: peripheral blood mononuclear cells, collected before stem cell transplant. Source of these receptors: a man aged 18 to 30 with biphenotypic leukemia. Some clones in this sample may be carry-over from other donors' samples.

This clone appeared once. V is TRBV2 and J is TRBJ2-7; 11 positions agree with TRBD2. With V trimmed by 7 bases and J by 2 bases, 4 bases remained unmatched. CDR1 and CDR2 from the germline V gene are SNHLY and FYNNEI. The CDR3 contains 14 residues. The CDR3 DNA is TGTGCCAGCAAAGCTAGCGGGGGGACCTACGAGCAGTACTTC. It specifies CASKASGGTYEQYF. Full variable domain (rest looked up from reference TRBV2 and TRBJ2-7): EPEVTQTPSHQVTQMGQEVILRCVPISNHLYFYWYRQILGQKVEFLVSFYNNEISEKSEIFDDQFSVERPDGSNFTLKIRSTKLEDSAMYFCASKASGGTYEQYFGPGTRLTVT.

This clone appeared a few times. The chain is built from TRBV5-8 and TRBJ2-7; D gene unclear. Trimming removed 1 base from V and 0 bases from J, with 5 bases in between. Germline V lookup: CDR1 SGHTS, CDR2 YDEGEE. The CDR3 is 13 amino acids. The CDR3 reads CASSLQSSYEQYF. In DNA form, the CDR3 reads TGTGCCAGCAGCTTGCAGAGCTCCTACGAGCAGTACTTC.